Listed below are T cell receptor beta chains from one sample, sequenced in a study of early T cells in non-severe SARS-CoV-2 infection. Each CDR3 protein is one row after TCRdb ran MiXCR on the 5' RACE reads. The table lists around 98,000 distinct CDR3 sequences, about 10% of them singletons. The specimen sequenced was whole blood. The receptors here all came from an adult who was a healthcare worker with PCR-confirmed SARS-CoV-2 infection or an uninfected control (not recorded which). The CDR3 runs from the conserved cysteine through the conserved F or W. D genes are given only for firm matches. The size field is filled for only some rows; it gives once, few, many or a size class.

D gene	V gene	clone size	J gene	CDR3 DNA	CDR3 protein
-	TRBV6-6	few	TRBJ2-5	TGTGCCAGCAGTTACAGAAAAGAGACCCAGTACTTC	CASSYRKETQYF
TRBD2	TRBV30	few	TRBJ2-5	TGTGCCTGGAGTACTAGCGGGGGGAAGACCCAGTACTTC	CAWSTSGGKTQYF
TRBD1	TRBV2	-	TRBJ2-3	TGTGCCAGCAGTTTAGCCGGGACAGGGACCACAGATACGCAGTATTTT	CASSLAGTGTTDTQYF
-	TRBV28	few	TRBJ2-1	TGTGCCAGCAGTTTTGGTCCGCTAAAGAAGCAGTTCTTC	CASSFGPLKKQFF
-	TRBV12-3/TRBV12-4	few	TRBJ2-7	TGTGCCAGCAGTTTACGGGGGTTCCTCTCCTACGAGCAGTACTTC	CASSLRGFLSYEQYF
TRBD2	TRBV29-1	once	TRBJ2-1	TGCAGCGTTGTCTGGAGGACTAGCCTGTACAATGAGCAGTTCTTC	CSVVWRTSLYNEQFF
TRBD2	TRBV5-6	-	TRBJ2-1	TGTGCCAGCAGCCCTCAGACTAGCGGATACAATGAGCAGTTCTTC	CASSPQTSGYNEQFF
-	TRBV5-1	many	TRBJ2-3	TGCGCCAGCAGCCAGGACAGTCCAGATACGCAGTATTTT	CASSQDSPDTQYF
-	TRBV6-6	-	TRBJ1-4	TGTGCCAGCAGCCCAAACGGGGAAAAACTGTTTTTT	CASSPNGEKLFF
-	TRBV3-1	-	TRBJ2-7	TGTGCCAGCAGCCAACAGGGACGCTACGAGCAGTACTTC	CASSQQGRYEQYF
-	TRBV10-3	-	TRBJ1-5	TGTGCCATCAGTAGTCAGGGGCCTGATAGCAATCAGCCCCAGCATTTT	CAISSQGPDSNQPQHF
-	TRBV28	-	TRBJ1-1	TGTGCCAGCAGTTTAAGGGGCACTGAAGTTTTCTTT	CASSLRGTEVFF
TRBD1	TRBV20-1	many	TRBJ1-1	TGCAGTGCTCGGGACAGGGTCAACACTGAAGCTTTCTTT	CSARDRVNTEAFF
TRBD1	TRBV4-2	few	TRBJ1-1	TGTGCCAGCAGCCAAGCCACAGGGGGAGAGACTGAAGCTTTCTTT	CASSQATGGETEAFF
-	TRBV7-9	many	TRBJ1-4	TGTGCCAGCAGCCTCTCTCTGACAACTAATGAAAAACTGTTTTTT	CASSLSLTTNEKLFF
-	TRBV27	many	TRBJ1-5	TGTGCCAGCAGTTTATCCGTGGGGGCGGGTCATCAGCCCCAGCATTTT	CASSLSVGAGHQPQHF
TRBD2	TRBV6-6	many	TRBJ2-3	TGTGCCAGCAGTTACTCCCTAGCGGGGGGGGCAGATACGCAGTATTTT	CASSYSLAGGADTQYF
-	TRBV2	few	TRBJ2-7	TGTGCCAGCAGTGAACAACAAATCACCTACGAGCAGTACTTC	CASSEQQITYEQYF
-	TRBV6-5	many	TRBJ1-1	TGTGCCAGCAGTTATTGGGAGAACACTGAAGCTTTCTTT	CASSYWENTEAFF
-	TRBV24-1	-	TRBJ1-5	TGTGCCACCAGTGGACGGTTCAATCAGCCCCAGCATTTT	CATSGRFNQPQHF
TRBD1	TRBV7-9	-	TRBJ2-1	TGTGCCAGCAGGGACAGGGCCTTCGGGACCAATGAGCAGTTCTTC	CASRDRAFGTNEQFF
-	TRBV28	many	TRBJ2-7	TGTGCCAGCAGTTTAGAAGCGAAGCAGTACTTC	CASSLEAKQYF
-	TRBV30	many	TRBJ1-4	TGTGCCTGGAGCCTCCGACAGAGAGAAAAACTGTTTTTT	CAWSLRQREKLFF
-	TRBV6-2/TRBV6-3	few	TRBJ2-1	TGTGCCAGCAGTCTACAGGCGACCTACAATGAGCAGTTCTTC	CASSLQATYNEQFF
TRBD1	TRBV6-5	-	TRBJ2-5	TGTGCCAGCAGTTACCCGGACAGGGATGGGGCAAAAGAGACCCAGTACTTC	CASSYPDRDGAKETQYF
-	TRBV12-3/TRBV12-4	many	TRBJ2-7	TGTGCCAGCAGTTTATCCGACAAATCCTACGAGCAGTACTTC	CASSLSDKSYEQYF
TRBD2	TRBV30	few	TRBJ2-7	TGTGCCTGGGGCCGGGGGGTGCCCGAGCAGTACTTC	CAWGRGVPEQYF
-	TRBV5-1	many	TRBJ2-5	TGCGCCAGCACCCCTCAGGGATTAGCGATAGAGACCCAGTACTTC	CASTPQGLAIETQYF
TRBD2	TRBV20-1	many	TRBJ2-4	TGCAGTGCTAGAGATAGCGGGGGGGCAACCAAAAACATTCAGTACTTC	CSARDSGGATKNIQYF
TRBD1	TRBV25-1	-	TRBJ1-4	TGTGCCAGCAGTGATCCGGGACAGGGTGGCGAAAAACTGTTTTTT	CASSDPGQGGEKLFF
-	TRBV21-1	many	TRBJ2-7	TGTGCCAGCAGCAAGGGAGGGGCCCCCGAGCAGTACTTC	CASSKGGAPEQYF
TRBD2	TRBV13	few	TRBJ2-3	TGTGCCAGCAGCCCGCGACCCCGGTCGGGGGGGGCAGATACGCAGTATTTT	CASSPRPRSGGADTQYF
TRBD2	TRBV4-1	few	TRBJ2-4	TGCGCCAGCAGCCAGGGACTAGCGGGAGGGCTCGCCAAAAACATTCAGTACTTC	CASSQGLAGGLAKNIQYF
TRBD1	TRBV28	-	TRBJ2-4	TGTGCCAGCAGTTTGACAGGGGTGGCCAAAAACATTCAGTACTTC	CASSLTGVAKNIQYF
TRBD1	TRBV9	many	TRBJ1-2	TGTGCCAGCGGGGGGGACAGAATCTATGGCTACACCTTC	CASGGDRIYGYTF
-	TRBV7-2	-	TRBJ1-1	TGTGCCAGCAGCCCAAGAGAATTCCCTGAAGCTTTCTTT	CASSPREFPEAFF
TRBD1	TRBV5-1	few	TRBJ2-7	TGCGCCAGCAGCACCGGGACAGGGACTACCCATACCTACGAGCAGTACTTC	CASSTGTGTTHTYEQYF
-	TRBV20-1	-	TRBJ2-4	TGCAGTGCAACAGGGTGGGGGATTCAGTACTTC	CSATGWGIQYF
-	TRBV25-1	few	TRBJ2-3	TGTGCCAGCAGTGAACTACAGGGTCCACGCACAGATACGCAGTATTTT	CASSELQGPRTDTQYF
-	TRBV29-1	few	TRBJ2-7	TGCAGCTGTAAGAGAGGCGCCTACGAGCAGTACTTC	CSCKRGAYEQYF
-	TRBV7-9	few	TRBJ2-2	TGTGCCAGCAGCTTAGGGGGACATCCCACCGGGGAGCTGTTTTTT	CASSLGGHPTGELFF
-	TRBV5-1	-	TRBJ2-2	TGCGCCAGCAGCTTGCTCAGTGGCGCCGGGGAGCTGTTTTTT	CASSLLSGAGELFF
-	TRBV7-6	many	TRBJ1-2	TGTGCCAGCAGCTTAAATCCATTCTATGGCTACACCTTC	CASSLNPFYGYTF
TRBD1	TRBV28	many	TRBJ1-2	TGTGCCAGCAGTAGAAGAGGGGGCCTTCTAAATGGCTACACCTTC	CASSRRGGLLNGYTF
-	TRBV4-2	few	TRBJ2-1	TGTGCCAGCAGCCAAGACGAATACAATGAGCAGTTCTTC	CASSQDEYNEQFF
TRBD1	TRBV20-1	many	TRBJ2-3	TGCAGTGCTACCAGCGTAGCAGGACAGGGTCGCACAGATACGCAGTATTTT	CSATSVAGQGRTDTQYF
-	TRBV7-9	-	TRBJ2-7	TGTGCCAGCAGCTCCCGGACAGGGAGGGACGAGCAGTACTTC	CASSSRTGRDEQYF
TRBD2	TRBV29-1	-	TRBJ2-1	TGCTCTTGTACTACCGGGACTAGCTCCATATTCTCCTACAATGAGCAGTTCTTC	CSCTTGTSSIFSYNEQFF
-	TRBV4-1	few	TRBJ2-1	TGCGCCAGCAGCCAAAGGTCAGGCGACTCCTACAATGAGCAGTTCTTC	CASSQRSGDSYNEQFF
-	TRBV3-1	-	TRBJ1-6	TGTGCCAGCACCCAAACCCGAGATTCACCCCTCCACTTT	CASTQTRDSPLHF
-	TRBV20-1	-	TRBJ2-1	TGCAGTGCTTTGACCGACTGGGGGGAGCAGTTCTTC	CSALTDWGEQFF
-	TRBV5-1	few	TRBJ1-6	TGCGCCAGCAGCACTCAGGGACCCCGGGAGTCACCCCTCCACTTT	CASSTQGPRESPLHF
-	TRBV5-6	many	TRBJ1-1	TGTGCCAGCAGGCGGCGGGGAGTCAACACTGAAGCTTTCTTT	CASRRRGVNTEAFF
-	TRBV6-6	-	TRBJ1-6	TGTGCCAGCAGTTACGGGGCCCGGAGCTCCTATAATTCACCCCTCCACTTT	CASSYGARSSYNSPLHF
-	TRBV20-1	many	TRBJ1-2	TGCAGTGCTAGCCACAGGGCTAACTATGGCTACACCTTC	CSASHRANYGYTF
-	TRBV20-1	many	TRBJ1-1	TGCAGTGCCGAACTTGGACACACTGAAGCTTTCTTT	CSAELGHTEAFF
-	TRBV18	few	TRBJ1-1	TGTGCCAGCTCATTCTTAGACAGCATGAACACTGAAGCTTTCTTT	CASSFLDSMNTEAFF
-	TRBV7-4	many	TRBJ1-2	TGTGCCAGCAGCTCCGCCGAATCGAGGGGCAATGGCTACACCTTC	CASSSAESRGNGYTF